The 18 T cell receptor beta chains in this list originate from one sample, sequenced in a study of control samples from healthy donors and cancer patients. This table comes from immunoSEQ multiplex PCR, and its TCRdb copy is limited to in-frame clones, with some not included. The sample lists about 120,000 clones; roughly nine tenths were seen once. The sequencing input was blood. These TCRs come from a woman between 18 and 29 years old in good health.

The V call is TRBV9, the J call TRBJ2-7; D is ambiguous. CDR1 SGDLS and CDR2 YYNGEE come from the germline V gene. Trimming cost V 4 bases and J 2 bases, with 13 bases left between them. CDR3 size: 14 residues. This CDR3 reads CASSPRTDPYEQYF. As DNA, the CDR3 is TGTGCCAGCAGCCCCAGGACGGACCCCTACGAGCAGTACTTC. Full variable domain (missing parts from reference TRBV9 and TRBJ2-7): DSGVTQTPKHLITATGQRVTLRCSPRSGDLSVYWYQQSLDQGLQFLIQYYNGEERAKGNILERFSAQQFPDLHSELNLSSLELGDSALYFCASSPRTDPYEQYFGPGTRLTVT.

The rearrangement uses TRBV6-5 and TRBJ1-2, with 12 bases lining up with TRBD1. CDR1 and CDR2 from the germline V gene are MNHEY and SVGAGI. V gave up 6 bases and J gave up 6 bases; unmatched junction bases: 8. The CDR3 is 15 residues long. The CDR3 loop reads CASRQPGTGGDGYTF. The DNA for the CDR3 is TGTGCCAGCAGGCAACCCGGGACAGGGGGCGATGGCTACACCTTC.

This chain links TRBV19 with TRBJ1-1; 10 bases align to TRBD1. Trimming at V came to 5 bases and at J to 4 bases, leaving 7 bases not matched to a gene. The V gene's germline CDR1 is LNHDA and CDR2 SQIVND (reference sequence). CDR3 length: 15 residues. The chain's CDR3 is CASSFPGTGVTEAFF. Here the CDR3 DNA reads TGTGCCAGTAGTTTCCCCGGGACAGGGGTCACTGAAGCTTTCTTT.

The V and J genes are TRBV7-2 and TRBJ2-7; 8 bases map to TRBD2. With 5 bases clipped from V and 3 bases from J, the junction kept 6 bases outside the gene matches. The V gene's germline CDR1 is SGHTA and CDR2 FQGNSA. This CDR3 is 14 amino acids long. The CDR3 region is CASSPGGPFYEQYF. The CDR3 coding sequence is TGTGCCAGCAGCCCGGGGGGGCCTTTCTACGAGCAGTACTTC.

The CDR3 region has the DNA TGTGCCAGCAGTGAAGGAAGGACAGACTACGAGCAGTACTTC. Translated: CASSEGRTDYEQYF. V is TRBV6-1 and J is TRBJ2-7, with D possibly TRBD1 on 6 matching bases. CDR1 is MNHNS, CDR2 SASEGT, per germline. Trimming took 1 base from V and 3 from J, leaving 10 bases between them. The CDR3 has 14 amino acids.

The V and J genes are TRBV20-1 and TRBJ1-1; 8 bases are a match to TRBD1. Germline CDR1 is DFQATT and CDR2 is SNEGSKA (reference sequence). This CDR3 comprises 13 residues. Unmatched junction bases numbered 4, after V lost 3 bases and J lost 4 bases. CDR3 sequence: CSASGQGGTEAFF. The CDR3 coding sequence is TGCAGTGCTAGTGGACAGGGAGGCACTGAAGCTTTCTTT.

V and J are TRBV3-1 (or the pseudogene TRBV3-2) and TRBJ1-1, with 7 bases aligning to TRBD1. Trimming cost V 4 bases and J 10 bases; bases outside gene matches: 12. This CDR3 is 14 amino acids long. Germline V gives CDR1 LGHDT, CDR2 YNNKEL (reference sequence). This chain's CDR3 is CASSRQGGQSVAFF. DNA of the CDR3: TGTGCCAGCAGCCGTCAAGGGGGACAGTCGGTAGCTTTCTTT.

The chain combines TRBV7-2 with TRBJ2-5, with TRBD2 matching 8 bases. Germline values: CDR1 SGHTA, CDR2 FQGNSA. This CDR3 has 20 amino acids. Trimming cost V 0 bases and J 2 bases; bases outside gene matches: 17. CDR3 bases: TGTGCCAGCAGCTTAGCCGACGGTTTCCCTGTCCAGCGGGGGCAAGAGACCCAGTACTTC. It codes for CASSLADGFPVQRGQETQYF.

The chain has TRBV5-1 and TRBJ1-1; D not certain. The ends were cut back, 0 bases at V and 12 bases at J, with 12 bases in the middle. Germline V lookup: CDR1 SGHRS, CDR2 YFSETQ. The CDR3 has 12 amino acids. CDR3 region: CASSLDVDGPFF. CDR3 bases: TGCGCCAGCAGCTTGGACGTGGACGGCCCTTTCTTT. Looking up the rest from reference TRBV5-1 and TRBJ1-1 gives the full variable domain: KAGVTQTPRYLIKTRGQQVTLSCSPISGHRSVSWYQQTPGQGLQFLFEYFSETQRNKGNFPGRFSGRQFSNSRSEMNVSTLELGDSALYLCASSLDVDGPFFGQGTRLTVV.

The V and J genes are TRBV19 and TRBJ2-1; 14 nucleotides agree with TRBD2. V was pared by 5 bases and J by 7 bases, with 13 bases of the junction left unmatched. Germline V CDR1 and CDR2: LNHDA, SQIVND (reference sequence). The CDR3 runs 18 residues. DNA for the CDR3: TGTGCCAGTAGTTCTAGCAGGGGGACTAGCGGGAGAATTAATGAGCAGTTCTTC. Its protein is CASSSSRGTSGRINEQFF. Full variable domain (missing parts from reference TRBV19 and TRBJ2-1): DGGITQSPKYLFRKEGQNVTLSCEQNLNHDAMYWYRQDPGQGLRLIYYSQIVNDFQKGDIAEGYSVSREKKESFPLTVTSAQKNPTAFYLCASSSSRGTSGRINEQFFGPGTRLTVL.

This clone was observed a single time. The chain links TRBV10-3 to TRBJ1-6, with D tentatively TRBD1 (5 bases). CDR1 and CDR2 from the germline V gene are ENHRY and SYGVKD. V gave up 11 bases and J gave up 5 bases, with 16 bases separating them. CDR3 length: 14 residues. DNA of the CDR3: TGTGCCGTAAAGGGGCAGGCGGATAATTCACCCCTCCACTTT. Protein: CAVKGQADNSPLHF.

The chain joins TRBV7-3 to TRBJ2-2; 10 bases match TRBD2. The germline V gene has CDR1 SGHTA and CDR2 FQGTGA. The CDR3 sequence is 17 residues long. Germline trimming cut 5 bases from V and 1 base from J; bases unmatched to any gene: 7. DNA for the CDR3: TGTGCCAGCAGCCCACATAGCGGGGGGAGGAACACCGGGGAGCTGTTTTTT. It translates to CASSPHSGGRNTGELFF. Variable domain in full (rest from reference TRBV7-3 and TRBJ2-2): GAGVSQTPSNKVTEKGKYVELRCDPISGHTALYWYRQSLGQGPEFLIYFQGTGAADDSGLPNDRFFAVRPEGSVSTLKIQRTERGDSAVYLCASSPHSGGRNTGELFFGEGSRLTVL.

The rearrangement uses TRBV13 and TRBJ2-2; 8 nucleotides line up with TRBD1. The J segment lost 3 bases and the V segment lost 1 base, leaving 1 base of the junction unmatched. The CDR3 runs to 15 residues. Germline V gene data show CDR1 as PRHDT and CDR2 as FYEKMQ (reference sequence). The CDR3 protein is CASSLDRGDTGELFF. DNA of the CDR3: TGTGCCAGCAGCTTAGACAGGGGGGACACCGGGGAGCTGTTTTTT.

This chain joins TRBV14 and TRBJ1-1, with D hard to call. The germline V gene has CDR1 SGHDN and CDR2 FVKESK. The V end lost 1 base, the J end lost 0 bases, and 3 bases lay between the germline ends. The CDR3 has 13 residues. CDR3 amino acids: CASSQVVNTEAFF. CDR3 DNA sequence: TGTGCCAGCAGCCAAGTTGTGAACACTGAAGCTTTCTTT.

The rearrangement joins TRBV29-1 to TRBJ1-2; D might be TRBD1 (6 bases). V lost 6 bases and J lost 4, with 18 bases in between. The CDR3 has 14 amino acids. Germline V gene lookup returns CDR1 SQVTM and CDR2 ANQGSEA. The CDR3 spells CSVGALLGSYGYTF. The CDR3 nucleotides read TGCAGCGTGGGGGCGTTACTTGGGTCCTATGGCTACACCTTC.

V and J are TRBV19 and TRBJ1-2, with TRBD1 matching 9 bases. The V segment lost 11 bases and the J segment 7 bases; nucleotides outside the gene matches: 5. Germline lookup yields CDR1 LNHDA and CDR2 SQIVND (reference sequence). CDR3 length: 11 amino acids. The CDR3 DNA reads TGTGCCGGCGGGACAGGGAGTGGCTACACCTTC. Translation gives CAGGTGSGYTF.

The chain has TRBV5-5 and TRBJ1-6; D gene uncertain. Germline V lookup: CDR1 SGHKS, CDR2 YYEKEE (reference sequence). This CDR3 is 17 amino acids long. Trimming shortened V by 0 bases and J by 0 bases, and 10 bases separated the two germline ends. The CDR3 here is CASSLGGRSSYNSPLHF. CDR3 in DNA: TGTGCCAGCAGCTTGGGAGGGAGGAGCTCCTATAATTCACCCCTCCACTTT.

This chain joins TRBV13 and TRBJ2-7; TRBD2 matches 10 bases. Germline CDR1 and CDR2: PRHDT and FYEKMQ (reference sequence). The CDR3 length is 15 residues. The junction had 10 bases not matched to a gene; V was cut back by 4 bases and J by 7 bases. The CDR3 nucleotides are TGTGCCAGCAGCTCCCCAGCGGGGGGGTTTAGTGAGCAGTACTTC. Amino acids: CASSSPAGGFSEQYF. Complete variable domain (other parts from reference TRBV13 and TRBJ2-7): AAGVIQSPRHLIKEKRETATLKCYPIPRHDTVYWYQQGPGQDPQFLISFYEKMQSDKGSIPDRFSAQQFSDYHSELNMSSLELGDSALYFCASSSPAGGFSEQYFGPGTRLTVT.